One and the same sample provided the 6 T cell receptor beta chains below, sequenced in a study of blood T cell repertoires in COVID-19. Repertoires were generated with immunoSEQ multiplex PCR, while TCRdb's copy carries only in-frame clones and drops some. The repertoire holds about 100,000 clones, with around nine tenths as singletons. Sequenced: peripheral blood. The receptor source for this set is a woman aged 25 to 39 with acute or convalescent COVID-19.

The chain employs TRBV2 and TRBJ2-2; D is unresolved. Germline V gene data show CDR1 as SNHLY and CDR2 as FYNNEI. This CDR3 region has 13 residues. The V end was cut by 7 bases, the J end by 1 base, with 7 bases between. For the CDR3, the DNA is TGTGCCAGCACAGGTCAGAACACCGGGGAGCTGTTTTTT. Its protein product is CASTGQNTGELFF.

This clone was seen a single time. The CDR3 region has the DNA TGTGCCAGCAGCACGGGACAGGTGCTCTATGGCTACACCTTC. Protein: CASSTGQVLYGYTF. This chain joins TRBV9 and TRBJ1-2; 8 nucleotides match TRBD1. Germline lookup yields CDR1 SGDLS and CDR2 YYNGEE. J lost 4 bases, V lost 4 bases, and 6 bases had no gene match. The CDR3 sequence is 14 residues long. The variable domain in full, with the rest retrieved from reference TRBV9 and TRBJ1-2, is DSGVTQTPKHLITATGQRVTLRCSPRSGDLSVYWYQQSLDQGLQFLIQYYNGEERAKGNILERFSAQQFPDLHSELNLSSLELGDSALYFCASSTGQVLYGYTFGSGTRLTVV.

The chain recombines TRBV7-9 with TRBJ1-4; D unresolved. The CDR3 length is 12 residues. Germline lookup yields CDR1 SEHNR and CDR2 FQNEAQ (reference sequence). V was pared by 3 bases and J by 8 bases, with 7 bases between. The DNA of the CDR3 is TGTGCCAGCAGCTTTGTAGTAGAAAAACTGTTTTTT. It translates to CASSFVVEKLFF.

CDR3 nucleotides: TGTGCCAGCATTAGGGTAGCGGGAGCCGGGGAGCTGTTTTTT. Its translation is CASIRVAGAGELFF. This rearrangement joins TRBV7-3 to TRBJ2-2; 9 bases match TRBD2. The ends lost 7 bases at V and 6 bases at J; junction bases unmatched: 6. Germline lookup yields CDR1 SGHTA and CDR2 FQGTGA. The CDR3 sequence is 14 residues long.

V is TRBV6-4 and J is TRBJ1-3; 7 bases agree with TRBD1. This CDR3 spans 19 amino acids. V lost 6 bases and J lost 0; bases outside the gene matches: 17. Germline-derived CDR1 and CDR2 are MRHNA and SNTAGT. CDR3 region: CASRPQGPGVSLSGNTIYF. The DNA of the CDR3 is TGTGCCAGCAGGCCACAGGGGCCCGGAGTGTCACTCTCTGGAAACACCATATATTTT.

The chain employs TRBV2 and TRBJ2-7; 15 bases agree with TRBD2. The CDR3 is 15 amino acids. The germline gives CDR1 SNHLY, CDR2 FYNNEI. The ends lost 6 bases at V and 5 bases at J; junction bases unmatched: 5. The CDR3 nucleotides are TGTGCCAGCAGCGCGGGACTAGCGGGGGGTCACGAGCAGTACTTC. Amino acid sequence: CASSAGLAGGHEQYF.